What follows are 2 T cell receptor beta chains derived from one specimen sequenced in a study of CD8 T cells in ankylosing spondylitis. TCRdb re-called the 5' RACE reads through MiXCR, storing one row per CDR3 protein. The sample carries approximately 250,000 distinct CDR3 sequences, over 9.5% recorded once. Source material: blood, either unsorted or a sorted T cell fraction (not recorded which). These receptor sequences come from a male donor with ankylosing spondylitis or in good health (not recorded which).

V gene TRBV29-1 combines with J gene TRBJ1-2, with D perhaps TRBD1 (5 bases). Between the trimmed V and J ends, which lost 7 bases and 4 bases, there was a span of 13 bases. Germline V gene data show CDR1 as SQVTM and CDR2 as ANQGSEA. This CDR3 is built from 12 residues. CDR3 residues: CSAGTSAYGYTF. In DNA form, the CDR3 reads TGCAGCGCCGGGACGTCGGCCTATGGCTACACCTTC.

This clonotype has ten or more counts. The chain couples TRBV20-1 to TRBJ1-3; tentative D call: TRBD1 (6 bases). Germline CDR1 DFQATT, CDR2 SNEGSKA (reference sequence). This CDR3 is 17 amino acids long. Trimming removed 3 bases from V and 0 bases from J, with 18 bases in between. The CDR3 reads CSASFGTSNPSGNTIYF. The CDR3 DNA reads as TGCAGTGCTAGTTTTGGGACATCGAACCCCTCTGGAAACACCATATATTTT.